Presented here are 22 T cell receptor beta chains from one specimen sequenced in a study of graft-versus-host responses after intestinal transplantation (TCRdb year 2021). Which antigens these TCRs recognize remains unknown. The time point label on this specimen signifies: cells obtained before transplantation from donor or recipient. Receptor amplification or capture employed the immunoSEQ multiplex PCR assay. Not all clones reach the TCRdb copy of this immuneACCESS table, which keeps in-frame sequences only. Checked studies attribute under half of the gap to unresolved V genes and leave the rest unexplained. The sample includes fewer than 120,000 clones, with over 85% observed a single time. The leading ten clones occupy around 0.55% of the sample. Source: unstimulated CD8+ T cells sorted from spleen or lymph node cells, taken before intestinal transplant. The source of these receptors is a human donor who received an intestinal transplant.

V gene TRBV5-4 combines with J gene TRBJ2-1; 13 bases fit TRBD2. CDR3 size: 17 residues. Germline CDR1 SGHNT, CDR2 YYREEE (reference sequence). Germline trimming cut 2 bases from V and 6 bases from J; bases unmatched to any gene: 8. CDR3 bases: TGTGCCAGCAGCTTTTCTTGGACTAGCGGGAGATTCAATGAGCAGTTCTTC. As protein: CASSFSWTSGRFNEQFF.

This chain joins TRBV10-3 and TRBJ2-1; D call uncertain. Germline assignment: CDR1 ENHRY and CDR2 SYGVKD. The CDR3 runs to 11 residues. The V end lost 6 bases, the J end lost 9 bases, and 9 bases lay between the germline ends. The CDR3 spells CAIRTSVEQFF. The CDR3 DNA reads as TGTGCCATCAGGACCTCGGTTGAGCAGTTCTTC.

The chain couples TRBV11-2 to TRBJ2-7; D might be TRBD1 or TRBD2, each matching 5 bases. This CDR3 contains 13 residues. The germline V and J ends were trimmed by 4 bases and 2 bases, with 9 bases remaining between them. From germline, CDR1 is SGHAT and CDR2 FQNNGV. CDR3 amino acids: CASSWDQTYEQYF. The CDR3 DNA follows: TGTGCCAGCAGCTGGGACCAAACCTACGAGCAGTACTTC.

With respect to this clone: This sample includes further DNA sequences coding for the same CDR3. The chain couples TRBV27 to TRBJ2-7; TRBD2 matches 9 bases. The CDR3 contains 15 residues. With 2 bases clipped from V and 4 bases from J, the junction kept 6 bases outside the gene matches. CDR1 is MNHEY, CDR2 SMNVEV, per germline (reference sequence). The CDR3 loop reads CASSLSSAGGYEQYF. The CDR3 DNA is TGTGCCAGCAGTTTAAGCTCGGCGGGAGGGTACGAGCAGTACTTC.

V gene TRBV7-8 combines with J gene TRBJ2-7, with D possibly being TRBD2 (6 bases). Germline lookup yields CDR1 SGHVS and CDR2 FQNEAQ. Trimming took off 1 base at V and 5 bases at J, with 18 bases between the two ends. CDR3 length equals 16 residues. CDR3 bases: TGTGCCAGCAGCTTAGTAAGGACGGGAGTGGTGAACGAGCAGTACTTC. It translates to CASSLVRTGVVNEQYF.

V and J are TRBV7-9 and TRBJ2-5; D remains unclear. Germline V gives CDR1 SEHNR, CDR2 FQNEAQ (reference sequence). The CDR3 loop spans 12 amino acids. The V and J ends lost 8 bases and 0 bases respectively, with 7 bases between them. CDR3: CASQENQETQYF. The DNA of the CDR3 is TGTGCCAGCCAAGAAAACCAAGAGACCCAGTACTTC.

The genes are TRBV6-1 and TRBJ1-2; unclear D gene. V lost 6 bases and J 0 bases, leaving 5 bases between the germline ends. The CDR3 spans 12 residues. Germline CDR1 MNHNS, CDR2 SASEGT. CDR3 bases: TGTGCCAGCAGGGATCCTAACTATGGCTACACCTTC. This codes for CASRDPNYGYTF.

The V gene is TRBV9, the J gene TRBJ2-1, with 11 nucleotides matching TRBD2. After removal of 4 bases from V and 0 bases from J, the junction contained 9 bases not matched to a gene. This CDR3 spans 18 amino acids. CDR1 is SGDLS, CDR2 YYNGEE, per germline. The CDR3: CASSLLLAGEFSYNEQFF. The CDR3 coding sequence is TGTGCCAGCAGCCTTCTACTAGCGGGAGAATTCTCCTACAATGAGCAGTTCTTC.

CDR3 protein: CASSYPQGAGEAFF. For the CDR3, the DNA is TGTGCCAGCAGTTATCCACAGGGGGCTGGTGAAGCTTTCTTT. The gene calls are TRBV6-9 and TRBJ1-1; TRBD1 agrees at 9 bases. The V gene end was trimmed by 2 bases and the J gene end by 7 bases; junction bases not matched to a gene: 5. Germline V lookup: CDR1 MNHGY, CDR2 SVAAGI. The CDR3 has 14 amino acids.

The V gene is TRBV7-6, the J gene TRBJ2-1, with no clear D. Germline V gene data show CDR1 as SGHVS and CDR2 as FNYEAQ. The CDR3 loop spans 11 amino acids. V gave up 4 bases and J gave up 7 bases, with 5 bases separating them. Written as DNA, the CDR3 is TGTGCCAGCAGCTCAGGAAATGAGCAGTTCTTC. Its protein is CASSSGNEQFF.

The chain recombines TRBV7-2 with TRBJ2-3; D gene unclear. This CDR3 has 15 amino acids. Germline V gene lookup returns CDR1 SGHTA and CDR2 FQGNSA. Trimming removed 1 base from V and 2 bases from J, with 10 bases in between. The CDR3 nucleotides read TGTGCCAGCAGCTTAGTAACCAGGCCCACAGATACGCAGTATTTT. Protein: CASSLVTRPTDTQYF. The whole variable domain, filled in from reference TRBV7-2 and TRBJ2-3, reads GAGVSQSPSNKVTEKGKDVELRCDPISGHTALYWYRQSLGQGLEFLIYFQGNSAPDKSGLPSDRFSAERTGGSVSTLTIQRTQQEDSAVYLCASSLVTRPTDTQYFGPGTRLTVL.

The chain couples TRBV4-1 to TRBJ2-2; no clear D gene. CDR3 length equals 15 residues. Trimming shortened V by 3 bases and J by 8 bases, and 16 bases separated the two germline ends. CDR1 and CDR2 from the germline V gene are MGHRA and YSYEKL. The CDR3 region is CASSHPPEGSGELFF. The CDR3 region has the DNA TGCGCCAGCAGCCATCCCCCGGAAGGTTCAGGGGAGCTGTTTTTT.

The V call is TRBV27, the J call TRBJ2-3, with D possibly being TRBD2 (5 bases). The V gene lost 4 bases and the J gene lost 2 bases, with 16 bases spanning the gap. Germline V CDR1 and CDR2: MNHEY, SMNVEV (reference sequence). CDR3 size: 16 residues. Here the CDR3 reads CASSSPSSGNTDTQYF. The CDR3 DNA reads as TGTGCCAGCAGTTCCCCCTCGAGCGGAAACACAGATACGCAGTATTTT.

This rearrangement joins TRBV28 to TRBJ1-5; the D gene is possibly TRBD1 (5 bases). The ends were cut back, 3 bases at V and 7 bases at J, with 10 bases in the middle. Germline V gene lookup returns CDR1 MDHEN and CDR2 SYDVKM. This CDR3 region has 13 residues. The CDR3 DNA reads as TGTGCCAGCAGTTTTGGGGGAGAGCAGCCCCAGCATTTT. Protein product: CASSFGGEQPQHF.

The chain has TRBV4-1 and TRBJ2-1, with 7 bases that match TRBD2. Germline V gives CDR1 MGHRA, CDR2 YSYEKL. The CDR3 totals 17 residues. Trimming removed 1 base from V and 0 bases from J; junction bases left unmatched: 6. The CDR3 loop reads CASSQVPSGSSYNEQFF. The CDR3, as DNA: TGCGCCAGCAGCCAAGTTCCTAGCGGCAGCTCCTACAATGAGCAGTTCTTC.

The chain couples TRBV27 to TRBJ1-4; no clear D gene. The V end was cut by 3 bases, the J end by 5 bases, with 16 bases between. Per germline, CDR1 MNHEY and CDR2 SMNVEV (reference sequence). The CDR3 is made up of 16 amino acids. This chain's CDR3 is CASSLEGPGMNEKLFF. The CDR3 nucleotides read TGTGCCAGCAGTTTGGAGGGCCCGGGGATGAATGAAAAACTGTTTTTT.

The chain uses TRBV6-1 and TRBJ1-5, with unresolved D. V was trimmed by 0 bases and J by 0 bases, leaving 12 bases between them. CDR1 MNHNS and CDR2 SASEGT come from the germline V gene. The CDR3 loop spans 17 amino acids. The CDR3 DNA sequence: TGTGCCAGCAGTGAAGCGGCCTCACATGGTAGCAATCAGCCCCAGCATTTT. This translates into CASSEAASHGSNQPQHF.

The V call is TRBV30, the J call TRBJ2-1; D may be TRBD2 (5 bases). Trimming removed 3 bases at V and 5 bases at J, with 8 bases between. The CDR3 sequence is 12 residues long. Per germline, CDR1 GTSNPN and CDR2 SVGIG (reference sequence). The CDR3 is CAWSLADNEQFF. The CDR3 region has the DNA TGTGCCTGGAGCCTAGCCGACAATGAGCAGTTCTTC.

V gene TRBV19 combines with J gene TRBJ2-1; D remains ambiguous. V dropped 6 bases and J dropped 7 bases, with 13 bases sitting between them. There are 13 residues in the CDR3. Germline CDR1 and CDR2: LNHDA and SQIVND (reference sequence). CDR3 protein: CASSLRVRNEQFF. For the CDR3, the DNA is TGTGCCAGTAGCCTTAGGGTTAGGAATGAGCAGTTCTTC.

The rearrangement uses TRBV4-1 and TRBJ2-7; D remains unclear. The CDR3 consists of 13 residues. Germline assignment: CDR1 MGHRA and CDR2 YSYEKL. V was cut by 4 bases and J by 2 bases, with 9 bases left in between. The CDR3 protein is CASSPLEAYEQYF. CDR3 DNA: TGCGCCAGCAGCCCCCTAGAAGCCTACGAGCAGTACTTC.

The chain uses TRBV29-1 and TRBJ2-3; possibly TRBD2 for D (5 bases). This CDR3 is built from 15 residues. V lost 4 bases and J lost 1, with 15 bases in between. Looked up from germline, CDR1 is SQVTM and CDR2 is ANQGSEA. CDR3 loop: CSVAMRERGTDTQYF. DNA of the CDR3: TGCAGCGTTGCAATGAGGGAGAGGGGCACAGATACGCAGTATTTT.

This chain joins TRBV7-8 and TRBJ2-7; 7 bases fit TRBD1. Germline values: CDR1 SGHVS, CDR2 FQNEAQ. This CDR3 contains 13 residues. After removal of 8 bases from V and 3 bases from J, the junction contained 7 bases not matched to a gene. The CDR3 sequence: CASEKGTDYEQYF. For the CDR3, the DNA is TGTGCCAGCGAAAAAGGGACAGACTACGAGCAGTACTTC.